The T cell receptor (beta chain) under discussion was sequenced for a study of blood T cell repertoires in COVID-19. J lost 6 bases, V lost 3 bases, and 9 bases had no gene match. CDR1 and CDR2 (germline): KGHSH, LQKENI. This CDR3 is 17 amino acids long. The repertoire was sequenced with immunoSEQ multiplex PCR; TCRdb's copy has only in-frame clones and lacks some. The table lists more than 35,000 clones, less than 95% of them singletons. The source is a human donor in a cohort sampled during active COVID-19. The chain combines TRBV18 with TRBJ1-6; 9 bases are shared with TRBD1. The sequencing sample was made of peripheral blood. DNA of the CDR3: TGTGCCAGCTCACCCGGGAGTGGGACAGGGAGTAATTCACCCCTCCACTTT. Translated, it gives CASSPGSGTGSNSPLHF.